This T cell receptor (beta chain) was sequenced during a study of PD-1 blockade in classical Hodgkin lymphoma. CDR3 size: 13 residues. Trimming removed 4 bases from V and 1 base from J, with 5 bases in between. Germline CDR1 reads SGHNT; CDR2 reads YYREEE (reference sequence). Clones were read by immunoSEQ multiplex PCR, and TCRdb kept only the in-frame ones, dropping some. The sample includes roughly 150,000 clones, nearly 80% of them seen just once. No patient escaped relapse after autologous stem cell transplantation, and brentuximab vedotin exposure varied. The gene calls are TRBV5-4 and TRBJ2-2; no firm D call. The sequencing used peripheral blood mononuclear cells (PBMCs), collected before the second cycle of nivolumab. The clonotype comes from a human donor with classical Hodgkin lymphoma. The CDR3 is CASSDWNTGELFF. Here the CDR3 DNA reads TGTGCCAGCAGCGATTGGAACACCGGGGAGCTGTTTTTT.